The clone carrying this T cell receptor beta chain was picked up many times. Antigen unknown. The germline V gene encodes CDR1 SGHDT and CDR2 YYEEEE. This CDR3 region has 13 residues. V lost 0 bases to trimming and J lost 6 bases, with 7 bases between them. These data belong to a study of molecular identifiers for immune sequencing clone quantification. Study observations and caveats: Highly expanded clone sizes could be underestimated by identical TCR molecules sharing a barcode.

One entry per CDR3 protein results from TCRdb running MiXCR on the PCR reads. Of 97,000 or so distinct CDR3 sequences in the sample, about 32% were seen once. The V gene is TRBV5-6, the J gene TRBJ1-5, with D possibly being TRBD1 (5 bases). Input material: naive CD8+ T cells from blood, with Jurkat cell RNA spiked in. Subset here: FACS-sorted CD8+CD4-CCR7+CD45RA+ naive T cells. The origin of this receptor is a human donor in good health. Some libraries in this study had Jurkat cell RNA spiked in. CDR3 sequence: CASSLGGSQPQHF. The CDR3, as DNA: TGTGCCAGCAGCTTGGGGGGGAGTCAGCCCCAGCATTTT.